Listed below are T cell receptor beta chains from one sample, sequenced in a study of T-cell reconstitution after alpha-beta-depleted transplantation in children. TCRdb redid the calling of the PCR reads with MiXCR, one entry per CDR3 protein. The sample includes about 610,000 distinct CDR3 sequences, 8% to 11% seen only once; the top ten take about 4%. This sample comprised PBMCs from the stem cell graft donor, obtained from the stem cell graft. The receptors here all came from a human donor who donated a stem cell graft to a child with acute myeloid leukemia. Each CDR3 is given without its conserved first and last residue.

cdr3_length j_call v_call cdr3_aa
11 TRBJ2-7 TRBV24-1 ATSEGAGVVQY
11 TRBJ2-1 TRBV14 ASSQDRGGEQF
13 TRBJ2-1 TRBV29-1 SVPHGGAYYNEQF
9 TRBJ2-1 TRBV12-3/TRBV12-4 ASTQADEQF
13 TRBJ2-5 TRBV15 ATSSQPTRGETQY
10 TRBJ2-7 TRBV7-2 ASSLGGRGQY
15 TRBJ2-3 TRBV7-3 ASSPHGLAGSTDTQY
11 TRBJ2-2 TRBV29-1 SVDTLNTGELF
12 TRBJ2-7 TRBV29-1 SVVRSSTAYEQY
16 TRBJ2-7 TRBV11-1 ASRPGLAGERPSYEQY
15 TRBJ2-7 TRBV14 ASSQIGQGIRLYEQY
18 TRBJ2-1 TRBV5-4 ASSLVQLAGVRGSYNEQF
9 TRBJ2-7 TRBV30 ALASSYEQY
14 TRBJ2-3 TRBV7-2 ASTKQGGTSTDTQY
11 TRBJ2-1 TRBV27 ASSFGADNEQF
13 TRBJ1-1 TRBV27 ASFPLYQVNTEAF
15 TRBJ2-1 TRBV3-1 ASSTRTGRDSYNEQF
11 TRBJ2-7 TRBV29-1 SVATSGSSEQY
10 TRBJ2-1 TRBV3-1 ASSQTLNEQF
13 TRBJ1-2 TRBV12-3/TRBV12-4 ASSPPTGDNYGYT
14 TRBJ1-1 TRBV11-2 ASSLEPGTAGTEAF
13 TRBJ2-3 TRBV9 ASSVNPGGTDTQY
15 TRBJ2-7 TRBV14 ASSQERAGFGSYEQY
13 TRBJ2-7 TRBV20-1 SARKFGNSNYEQY
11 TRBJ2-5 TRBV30 AWRSRAGETQY
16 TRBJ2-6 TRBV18 ASSPIQTGLSGANVLT
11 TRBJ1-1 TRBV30 AWSVLMNTEAF
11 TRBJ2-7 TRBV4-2 ASSPGIGDEQY
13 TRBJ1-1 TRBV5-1 ASSLAGQMNTEAF
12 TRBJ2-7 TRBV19 ASSDALEGYEQY
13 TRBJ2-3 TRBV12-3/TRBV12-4 ASSKRTAAPDTQY
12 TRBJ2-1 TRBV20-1 SAHRDYSSLEQF
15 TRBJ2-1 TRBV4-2 ASTPLTSGRKDNEQF
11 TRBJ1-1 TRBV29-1 SAPMGPNTEAF
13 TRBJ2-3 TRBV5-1 ASRARAASTDTQY
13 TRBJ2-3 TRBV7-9 ASSFHGQGADTQY
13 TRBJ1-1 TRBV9 ASSPTGGGRTEAF
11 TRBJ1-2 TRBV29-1 SVVGRTNYGYT
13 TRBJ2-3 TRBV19 ASSIGGIGTDTQY
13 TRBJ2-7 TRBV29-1 SVDAGLADSYEQY
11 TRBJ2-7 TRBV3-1 ASSTDGTYEQY
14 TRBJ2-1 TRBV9 ASSAIAGGPGNEQF
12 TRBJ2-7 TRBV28 ASDERGSSYEQY
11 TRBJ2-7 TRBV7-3 ASSLAAHREQY
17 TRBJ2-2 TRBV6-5 ASSYSTNLAGRYTGELF
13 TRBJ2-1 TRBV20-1 SARDLIISYNEQF
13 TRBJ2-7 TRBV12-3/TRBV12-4 ASSANRLSSYEQY
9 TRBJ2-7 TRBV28 AARNSYEQY
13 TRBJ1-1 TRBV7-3 ASSSLPGGATEAF
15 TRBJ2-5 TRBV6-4 ASSDPGASGRWETQY
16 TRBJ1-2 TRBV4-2 ASSQDERLTILHYGYT
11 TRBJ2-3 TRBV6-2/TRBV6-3 ASSGLSGDTQY
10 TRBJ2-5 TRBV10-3 AIGLAGETQY
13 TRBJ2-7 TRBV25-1 ASSERTGQTYEQY
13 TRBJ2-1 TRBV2 ASSARLAGGNEQF